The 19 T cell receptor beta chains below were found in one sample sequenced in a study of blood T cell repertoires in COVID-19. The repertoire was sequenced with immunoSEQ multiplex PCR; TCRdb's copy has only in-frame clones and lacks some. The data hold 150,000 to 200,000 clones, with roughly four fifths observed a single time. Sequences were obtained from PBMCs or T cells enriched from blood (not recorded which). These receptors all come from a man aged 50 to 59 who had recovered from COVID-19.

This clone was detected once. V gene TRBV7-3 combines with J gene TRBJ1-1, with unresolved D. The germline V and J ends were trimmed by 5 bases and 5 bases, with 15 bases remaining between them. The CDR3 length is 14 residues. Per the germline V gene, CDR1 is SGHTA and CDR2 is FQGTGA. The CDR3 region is CASSPGPQRTEAFF. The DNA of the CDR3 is TGTGCCAGCAGCCCCGGCCCCCAGAGGACTGAAGCTTTCTTT.

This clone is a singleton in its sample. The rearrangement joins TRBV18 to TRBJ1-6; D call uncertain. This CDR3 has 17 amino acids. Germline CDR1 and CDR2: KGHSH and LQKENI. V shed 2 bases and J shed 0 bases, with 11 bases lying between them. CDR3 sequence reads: CASSPRVGSSYNSPLHF. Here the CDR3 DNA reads TGTGCCAGCTCACCAAGGGTGGGGAGCTCCTATAATTCACCCCTCCACTTT.

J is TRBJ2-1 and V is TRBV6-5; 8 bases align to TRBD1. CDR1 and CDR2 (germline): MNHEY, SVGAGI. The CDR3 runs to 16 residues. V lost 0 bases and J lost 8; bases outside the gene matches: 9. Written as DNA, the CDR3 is TGTGCCAGCAGTTACTCCTTGCCAGGGGGCATGGATGAGCAGTTCTTC. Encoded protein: CASSYSLPGGMDEQFF.

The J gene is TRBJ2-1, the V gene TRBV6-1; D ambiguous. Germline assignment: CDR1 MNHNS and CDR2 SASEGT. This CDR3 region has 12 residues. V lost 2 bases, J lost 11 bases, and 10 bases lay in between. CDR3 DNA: TGTGCCAGCAGTGAAAGTCCAAAGCAGCAGTTCTTC. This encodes CASSESPKQQFF.

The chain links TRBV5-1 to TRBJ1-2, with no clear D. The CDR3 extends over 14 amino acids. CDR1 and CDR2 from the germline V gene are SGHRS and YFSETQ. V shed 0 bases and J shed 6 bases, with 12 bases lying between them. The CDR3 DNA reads TGCGCCAGCAGCTTGGGGGGTCCGGAGGATGGCTACACCTTC. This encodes CASSLGGPEDGYTF.

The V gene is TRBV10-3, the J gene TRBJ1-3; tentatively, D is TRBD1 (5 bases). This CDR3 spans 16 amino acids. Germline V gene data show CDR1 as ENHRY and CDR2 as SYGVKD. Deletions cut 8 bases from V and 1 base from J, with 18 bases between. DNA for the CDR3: TGTGCCATCTCGAAACATACCCAGGGATCTGGAAACACCATATATTTT. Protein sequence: CAISKHTQGSGNTIYF.

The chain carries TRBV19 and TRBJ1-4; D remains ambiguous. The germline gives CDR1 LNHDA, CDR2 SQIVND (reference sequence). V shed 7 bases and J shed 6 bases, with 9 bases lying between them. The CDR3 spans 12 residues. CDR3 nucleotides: TGTGCCAGTACAAGGCGGGATGAAAAACTGTTTTTT. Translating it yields CASTRRDEKLFF.

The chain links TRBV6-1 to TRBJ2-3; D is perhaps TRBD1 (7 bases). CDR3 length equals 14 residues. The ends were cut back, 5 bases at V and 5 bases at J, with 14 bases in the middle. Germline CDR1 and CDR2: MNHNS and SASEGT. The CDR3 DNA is TGTGCCAGCAGTCCCAGACAGGGAGGAGATACGCAGTATTTT. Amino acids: CASSPRQGGDTQYF.

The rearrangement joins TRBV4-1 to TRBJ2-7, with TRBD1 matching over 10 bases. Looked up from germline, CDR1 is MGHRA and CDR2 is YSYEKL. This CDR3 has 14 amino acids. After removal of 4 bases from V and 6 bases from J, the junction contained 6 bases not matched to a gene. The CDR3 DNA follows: TGCGCCAGCAGCCGTCCCGGGACAGGGGTCGAGCAGTACTTC. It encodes CASSRPGTGVEQYF.

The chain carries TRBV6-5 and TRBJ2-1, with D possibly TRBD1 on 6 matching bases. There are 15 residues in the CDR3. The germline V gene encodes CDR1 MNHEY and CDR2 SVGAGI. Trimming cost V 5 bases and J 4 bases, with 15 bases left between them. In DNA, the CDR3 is TGTGCCAGCAGTACAACAGGGAAAGGGTACAATGAGCAGTTCTTC. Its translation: CASSTTGKGYNEQFF.

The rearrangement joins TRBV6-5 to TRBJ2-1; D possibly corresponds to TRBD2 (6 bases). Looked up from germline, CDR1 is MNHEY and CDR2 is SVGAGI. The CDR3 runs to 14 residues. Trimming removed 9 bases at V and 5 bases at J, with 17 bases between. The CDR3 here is CASTIRDFNNEQFF. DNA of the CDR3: TGTGCCAGTACAATCCGGGACTTCAACAATGAGCAGTTCTTC.

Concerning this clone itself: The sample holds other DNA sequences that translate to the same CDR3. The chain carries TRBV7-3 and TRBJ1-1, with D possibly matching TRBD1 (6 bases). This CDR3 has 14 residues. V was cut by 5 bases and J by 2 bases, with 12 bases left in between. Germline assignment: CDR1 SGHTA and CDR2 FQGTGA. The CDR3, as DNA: TGTGCCAGCAGCCCGGGACAAACCAACACTGAAGCTTTCTTT. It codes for CASSPGQTNTEAFF. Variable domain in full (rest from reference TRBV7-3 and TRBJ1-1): GAGVSQTPSNKVTEKGKYVELRCDPISGHTALYWYRQSLGQGPEFLIYFQGTGAADDSGLPNDRFFAVRPEGSVSTLKIQRTERGDSAVYLCASSPGQTNTEAFFGQGTRLTVV.

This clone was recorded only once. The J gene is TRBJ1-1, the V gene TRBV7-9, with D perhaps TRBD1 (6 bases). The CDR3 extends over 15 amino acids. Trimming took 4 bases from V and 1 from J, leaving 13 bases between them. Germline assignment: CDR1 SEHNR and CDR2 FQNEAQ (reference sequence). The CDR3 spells CASSSRTATNTEAFF. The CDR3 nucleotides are TGTGCCAGCAGCTCTCGGACAGCCACGAACACTGAAGCTTTCTTT.

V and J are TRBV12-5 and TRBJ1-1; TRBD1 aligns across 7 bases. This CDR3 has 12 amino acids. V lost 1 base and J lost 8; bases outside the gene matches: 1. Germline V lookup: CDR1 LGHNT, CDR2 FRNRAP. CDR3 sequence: CASGLDRGEAFF. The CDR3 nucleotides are TGTGCTAGTGGTTTGGACAGGGGCGAAGCTTTCTTT.

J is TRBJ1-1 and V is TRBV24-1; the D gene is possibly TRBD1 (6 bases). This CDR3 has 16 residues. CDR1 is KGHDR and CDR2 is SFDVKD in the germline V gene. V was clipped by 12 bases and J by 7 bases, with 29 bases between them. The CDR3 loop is CAAQHGTLHYGGEAFF. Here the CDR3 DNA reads TGTGCCGCTCAGCACGGGACACTACACTATGGCGGTGAAGCTTTCTTT.

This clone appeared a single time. DNA of the CDR3: TGCGCCAGCAGCCCGGGGGGTAATGGAAACACCATATATTTT. Its protein is CASSPGGNGNTIYF. V is TRBV5-1 and J is TRBJ1-3; D may be TRBD1 (5 bases). Trimming took 4 bases from V and 3 from J, leaving 11 bases between them. Germline V gene lookup returns CDR1 SGHRS and CDR2 YFSETQ. This CDR3 contains 14 residues.

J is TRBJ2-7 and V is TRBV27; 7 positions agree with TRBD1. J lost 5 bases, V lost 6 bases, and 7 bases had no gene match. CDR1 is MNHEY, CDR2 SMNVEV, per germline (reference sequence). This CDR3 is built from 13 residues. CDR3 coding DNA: TGTGCCAGCAGCATCTTGACAGGGAACGAGCAGTACTTC. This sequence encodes CASSILTGNEQYF.

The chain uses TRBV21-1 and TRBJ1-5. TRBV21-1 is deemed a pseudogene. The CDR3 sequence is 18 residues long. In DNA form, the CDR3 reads TGTGCCAGCACCTGGGAGGTCCCCCCCCCTTATAGCAATCAGCCCCAGCATTTT. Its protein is CASTWEVPPPYSNQPQHF.

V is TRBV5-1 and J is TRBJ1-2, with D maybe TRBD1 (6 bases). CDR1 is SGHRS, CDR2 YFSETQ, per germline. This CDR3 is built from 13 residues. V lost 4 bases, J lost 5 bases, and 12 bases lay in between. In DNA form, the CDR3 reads TGCGCCAGCAGCCCCTCAGGGGATTATGGCTACACCTTC. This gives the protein CASSPSGDYGYTF.